The next 7 T cell receptor beta chains were all read from a single sample in a study of T cells in Graves' hyperthyroidism and ophthalmopathy. Researchers took RNA transcripts and amplified the TCR beta CDR3 regions from them. The HTBI primer set served for first-round RT-PCR of the TCR CDR3. TCRdb re-derived calls from the multiplex PCR reads in MiXCR, one entry per CDR3 protein. The table shows fewer than 550,000 distinct CDR3 sequences, with roughly a quarter occurring only once. Sequenced sample: blood. Receptor source: a woman under 40 with Graves' ophthalmopathy.

This clonotype was recorded a few times. The rearrangement uses TRBV5-8 and TRBJ2-1; 9 positions match TRBD2. V was clipped by 0 bases and J by 6 bases; unmatched bases: 7. In germline, CDR1 is SGHTS, CDR2 YDEGEE. The length of the CDR3 is 16 residues. CDR3 in amino acids: CASSLGAGGPLNEQFF. The DNA for the CDR3 is TGTGCCAGCAGCTTGGGGGCGGGGGGGCCTCTCAATGAGCAGTTCTTC.

The chain joins TRBV20-1 to TRBJ1-1; D gene ambiguous. The V gene lost 4 bases and the J gene lost 0 bases, with 9 bases spanning the gap. The germline CDR1 and CDR2 sequences are DFQATT and SNEGSKA (reference sequence). There are 13 residues in the CDR3. The CDR3 loop reads CSAMWQLNTEAFF. The CDR3 coding sequence is TGCAGTGCTATGTGGCAGCTGAACACTGAAGCTTTCTTT.

At least ten counts were recorded for this clonotype. This rearrangement joins TRBV4-3 to TRBJ1-1, with no clear D. The CDR3 totals 16 residues. Trimming took 4 bases from V and 1 from J, leaving 16 bases between them. CDR1 and CDR2 from the germline V gene are LGHNA and YSLEER. CDR3 nucleotides: TGCGCCAGCAGCCGCCTCAGTCCAGGTCCGAACACTGAAGCTTTCTTT. Amino acid sequence: CASSRLSPGPNTEAFF.

This clonotype appeared many times. The chain has TRBV11-1 and TRBJ1-2, with D perhaps TRBD1 (5 bases). With 5 bases removed from V and 0 bases from J, the gap between germline ends came to 13 bases. From germline, CDR1 is SGHAT and CDR2 FQDESV (reference sequence). This CDR3 comprises 15 residues. CDR3 sequence (DNA): TGTGCCAGCAGCCCAGGGACGGGCACTAACTATGGCTACACCTTC. It translates to CASSPGTGTNYGYTF.

The V call is TRBV30, the J call TRBJ1-2; D call uncertain. Trimming shortened V by 5 bases and J by 4 bases, and 20 bases separated the two germline ends. Germline V CDR1 and CDR2: GTSNPN, SVGIG (reference sequence). The CDR3 runs to 15 residues. CDR3 coding DNA: TGTGCCTGGCGGGCTGGGGTTACCTTACCCTATGGCTACACCTTC. It specifies CAWRAGVTLPYGYTF.

This clonotype came up a few times. The V gene is TRBV2, the J gene TRBJ2-7; 9 nucleotides agree with TRBD2. The V segment lost 3 bases and the J segment 6 bases; nucleotides outside the gene matches: 9. The CDR3 loop spans 15 amino acids. CDR1 and CDR2 (germline): SNHLY, FYNNEI. DNA for the CDR3: TGTGCCAGCAGTGACCCTAGCGGGGAACGGTTCGAGCAGTACTTC. It specifies CASSDPSGERFEQYF.

This chain joins TRBV6-5 and TRBJ1-5; D is unresolved. This CDR3 comprises 14 residues. CDR1 MNHEY and CDR2 SVGAGI come from the germline V gene. The V and J ends lost 6 bases and 6 bases respectively, with 15 bases between them. The CDR3 DNA follows: TGTGCCAGCAGCACCTCGAGGCTCCGTCAGCCCCAGCATTTT. It codes for CASSTSRLRQPQHF.